The 5 T cell receptor beta chains below all came from one sample that was sequenced in a study of shared clonotypes between healthy human individuals (dated by TCRdb to the early 2020s). To prepare the library, the immunoSEQ multiplex PCR assay was applied. Here the immuneACCESS table is served through TCRdb, limited to in-frame sequences with V and J called. Missing clones are a known gap in these copies; in checked studies unresolved V genes cover under half, and the rest lacks a known reason. Counted in this sample were around 510,000 clones; just over 75% of them appeared once. Of the sample, 9.5% to 15% falls within the top ten clones. The sample was PBMCs. Receptors were obtained from a woman aged 40-49 years in good health. Some clones in this sample may be carry-over from other donors' samples.

Here the CDR3 reads CASSPANTGELFF. In DNA, the CDR3 is TGTGCCAGCAGCCCTGCTAACACCGGGGAGCTGTTTTTT. The chain is built from TRBV9 and TRBJ2-2; no reliable D call. With 4 bases removed from V and 2 bases from J, the gap between germline ends came to 6 bases. The CDR3 extends over 13 amino acids. Germline CDR1 reads SGDLS; CDR2 reads YYNGEE.

This clone was recorded only once. The chain uses TRBV18 and TRBJ2-5; 9 bases align to TRBD1. Germline V gene data show CDR1 as KGHSH and CDR2 as LQKENI. CDR3 length equals 14 residues. V lost 4 bases, J lost 7 bases, and 7 bases stayed unmatched. The DNA of the CDR3 is TGTGCCAGCTCACAGGACAGGGGCCTTGGGACCCAGTACTTC. It translates to CASSQDRGLGTQYF.

J is TRBJ2-5 and V is TRBV10-3; D remains unclear. The ends were cut back, 4 bases at V and 2 bases at J, with 8 bases in the middle. The germline CDR1 and CDR2 sequences are ENHRY and SYGVKD. This CDR3 has 13 amino acids. CDR3 bases: TGTGCCATCAGTGTAACAGCTCAAGAGACCCAGTACTTC. Its protein is CAISVTAQETQYF.

V gene TRBV28 combines with J gene TRBJ2-2; possibly TRBD1 or TRBD2 for D (5 bases each). Trimming shortened V by 6 bases and J by 5 bases, and 10 bases separated the two germline ends. The germline gives CDR1 MDHEN, CDR2 SYDVKM. The CDR3 runs 13 residues. In DNA form, the CDR3 reads TGTGCCAGCAGCTCGGGGCAAACCGGGGAGCTGTTTTTT. Translation gives CASSSGQTGELFF.

This chain uses TRBV5-1 with TRBJ2-1, with 10 bases identical to TRBD2. The V gene's germline CDR1 is SGHRS and CDR2 YFSETQ. The length of the CDR3 is 16 residues. The trim removed 3 bases at V and 6 bases at J, leaving 9 bases unmatched. The CDR3 region has the DNA TGCGCCAGCAGCTACGGGACTAGCGTCTTCACCAATGAGCAGTTCTTC. Protein sequence: CASSYGTSVFTNEQFF.